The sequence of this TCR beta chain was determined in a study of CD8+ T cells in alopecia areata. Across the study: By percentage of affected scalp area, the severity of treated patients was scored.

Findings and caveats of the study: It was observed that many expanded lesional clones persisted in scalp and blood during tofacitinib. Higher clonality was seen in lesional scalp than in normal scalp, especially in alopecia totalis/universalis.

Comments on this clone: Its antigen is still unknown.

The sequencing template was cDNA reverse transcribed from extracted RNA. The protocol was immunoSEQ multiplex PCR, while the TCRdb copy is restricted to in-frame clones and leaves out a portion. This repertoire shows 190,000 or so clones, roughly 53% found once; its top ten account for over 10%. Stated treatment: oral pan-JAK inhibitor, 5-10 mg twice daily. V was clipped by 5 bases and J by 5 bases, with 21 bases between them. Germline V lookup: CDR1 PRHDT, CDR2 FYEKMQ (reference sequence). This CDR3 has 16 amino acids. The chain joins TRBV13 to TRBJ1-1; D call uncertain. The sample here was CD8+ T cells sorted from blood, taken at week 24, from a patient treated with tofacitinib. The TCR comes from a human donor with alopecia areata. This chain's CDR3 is CASSQSAAAAETEAFF. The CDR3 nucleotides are TGTGCCAGCAGCCAGTCGGCGGCGGCCGCTGAAACTGAAGCTTTCTTT.